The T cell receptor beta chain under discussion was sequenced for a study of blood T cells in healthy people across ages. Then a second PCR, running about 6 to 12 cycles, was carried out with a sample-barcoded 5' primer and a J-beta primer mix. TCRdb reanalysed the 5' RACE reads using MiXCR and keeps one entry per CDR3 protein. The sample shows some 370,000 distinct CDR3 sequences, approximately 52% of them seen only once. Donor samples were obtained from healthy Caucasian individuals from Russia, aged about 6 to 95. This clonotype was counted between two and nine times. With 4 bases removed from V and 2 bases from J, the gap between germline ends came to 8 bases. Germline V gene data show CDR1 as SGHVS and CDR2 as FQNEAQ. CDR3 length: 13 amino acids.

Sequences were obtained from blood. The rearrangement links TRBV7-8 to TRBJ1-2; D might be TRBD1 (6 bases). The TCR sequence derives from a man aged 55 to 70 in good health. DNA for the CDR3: TGTGCCAGCAGCTCGACAGGCAACTATGGCTACACCTTC. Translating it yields CASSSTGNYGYTF.